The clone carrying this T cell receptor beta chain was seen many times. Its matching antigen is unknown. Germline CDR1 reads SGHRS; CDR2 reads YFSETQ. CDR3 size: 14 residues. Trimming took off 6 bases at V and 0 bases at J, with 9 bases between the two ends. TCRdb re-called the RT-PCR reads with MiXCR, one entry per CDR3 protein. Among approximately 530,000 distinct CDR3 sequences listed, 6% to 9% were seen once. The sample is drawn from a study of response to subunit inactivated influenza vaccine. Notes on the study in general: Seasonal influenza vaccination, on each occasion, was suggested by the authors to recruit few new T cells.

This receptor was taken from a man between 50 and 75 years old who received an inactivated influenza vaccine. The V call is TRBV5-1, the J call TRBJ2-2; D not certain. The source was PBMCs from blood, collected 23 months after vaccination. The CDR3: CASTSQANTGELFF. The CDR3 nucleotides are TGCGCCAGCACCTCGCAGGCGAACACCGGGGAGCTGTTTTTT.